The 30 T cell receptor beta chains listed next were all sequenced from one sample in a study of T cell responses to AZD1222 COVID-19 vaccine. TCRdb's copy holds only in-frame clones and misses some; the assay was immunoSEQ multiplex PCR. Here the sample spans some 86,000 clones, 92% being singletons. The source material was peripheral blood, sampled on day 0 of AZD1222 vaccination. The receptors originated from an adult in good health.

V is TRBV29-1 and J is TRBJ2-3; weak D call: TRBD2 (6 bases). V lost 4 bases and J lost 2, with 10 bases in between. Germline lookup yields CDR1 SQVTM and CDR2 ANQGSEA. This CDR3 is 13 amino acids long. CDR3: CSVGGGITDTQYF. The CDR3, as DNA: TGCAGCGTTGGTGGCGGGATCACAGATACGCAGTATTTT.

This clone was found once. The chain combines TRBV19 with TRBJ1-3, with D unresolved. Trimming took 7 bases from V and 4 from J, leaving 8 bases between them. The CDR3 runs 12 residues. The germline gives CDR1 LNHDA, CDR2 SQIVND (reference sequence). CDR3 DNA: TGTGCCAGTACCAAAGGAGGAAACACCATATATTTT. This sequence encodes CASTKGGNTIYF.

The rearrangement joins TRBV29-1 to TRBJ1-2, with D unresolved. V was pared by 5 bases and J by 8 bases, with 15 bases between. Per germline, CDR1 SQVTM and CDR2 ANQGSEA. This CDR3 comprises 12 residues. The CDR3 DNA reads as TGCAGCGTTATCGGAGAAGGGAACGGCTACACCTTC. This encodes CSVIGEGNGYTF. Looking up the rest from reference TRBV29-1 and TRBJ1-2 gives the full variable domain: SAVISQKPSRDICQRGTSLTIQCQVDSQVTMMFWYRQQPGQSLTLIATANQGSEATYESGFVIDKFPISRPNLTFSTLTVSNMSPEDSSIYLCSVIGEGNGYTFGSGTRLTVV.

The chain uses TRBV2 and TRBJ2-3; D ambiguous. Germline assignment: CDR1 SNHLY and CDR2 FYNNEI. Trimming pared 7 bases from V and 0 bases from J, leaving 5 bases between. The CDR3 is made up of 12 amino acids. CDR3: CASTSSTDTQYF. The CDR3 DNA follows: TGTGCCAGCACGAGTAGCACAGATACGCAGTATTTT.

V usage is TRBV6-1 and J usage is TRBJ2-7, with 11 bases identical to TRBD2. There are 16 residues in the CDR3. From germline, CDR1 is MNHNS and CDR2 SASEGT. V was clipped by 1 base and J by 1 base; unmatched bases: 3. This CDR3 is CASSEGGLAESYEQYF. In DNA form, the CDR3 reads TGTGCCAGCAGTGAAGGGGGACTAGCGGAGTCCTACGAGCAGTACTTC.

V is TRBV9 and J is TRBJ1-6; D is unclear. This CDR3 has 15 residues. CDR1 SGDLS and CDR2 YYNGEE come from the germline V gene. Deletions cut 3 bases from V and 0 bases from J, with 7 bases between. This CDR3 is CASSADSSYNSPLHF. The CDR3 DNA follows: TGTGCCAGCAGCGCGGATAGCTCCTATAATTCACCCCTCCACTTT.

This chain uses TRBV19 with TRBJ1-5; a possible D gene is TRBD1 (6 bases). The CDR3 has 14 residues. CDR1 is LNHDA, CDR2 SQIVND, per germline (reference sequence). Trimming pared 3 bases from V and 1 base from J, leaving 7 bases between. This chain's CDR3 is CASSIGQSNQPQHF. The DNA of the CDR3 is TGTGCCAGTAGTATTGGACAGAGCAATCAGCCCCAGCATTTT. Full variable domain (missing parts from reference TRBV19 and TRBJ1-5): DGGITQSPKYLFRKEGQNVTLSCEQNLNHDAMYWYRQDPGQGLRLIYYSQIVNDFQKGDIAEGYSVSREKKESFPLTVTSAQKNPTAFYLCASSIGQSNQPQHFGDGTRLSIL.

The rearrangement uses TRBV6-5 and TRBJ2-5; 7 bases agree with TRBD1. V gave up 5 bases and J gave up 3 bases; unmatched junction bases: 3. From germline, CDR1 is MNHEY and CDR2 SVGAGI. CDR3 length: 13 residues. CDR3 sequence (DNA): TGTGCCAGCAGTCGAGACAGGGAAGAGACCCAGTACTTC. Encoded protein: CASSRDREETQYF.

J is TRBJ2-2 and V is TRBV6-2 or TRBV6-3; no reliable D call. This CDR3 has 14 residues. Germline CDR1 and CDR2: MNHEY and SVGEGT. The ends were cut back, 5 bases at V and 7 bases at J, with 14 bases in the middle. CDR3 sequence: CASSPEPSGGELFF. CDR3 nucleotides: TGTGCCAGCAGTCCCGAGCCGAGTGGCGGGGAGCTGTTTTTT.

CDR3 residues: CASSPGQTYEQYF. CDR3 nucleotide sequence: TGTGCCAGTAGTCCGGGACAAACCTACGAGCAGTACTTC. This chain links TRBV19 with TRBJ2-7; perhaps TRBD1 as D (6 bases). Deletions cut 5 bases from V and 2 bases from J, with 10 bases between. Germline-derived CDR1 and CDR2 are LNHDA and SQIVND (reference sequence). This CDR3 is 13 amino acids long.

The CDR3 here is CASSLSGTVYNSPLHF. In nucleotides, the CDR3 is TGTGCCAGCAGCTTAAGCGGGACAGTCTATAATTCACCCCTCCACTTT. This chain links TRBV11-1 with TRBJ1-6, with TRBD1 matching 7 bases. CDR3 length equals 16 residues. V shed 2 bases and J 3 bases; nucleotides not matched to a gene: 4. Germline V gives CDR1 SGHAT, CDR2 FQDESV (reference sequence).

V is TRBV2 and J is TRBJ2-1; 9 bases line up with TRBD2. The CDR3 sequence is 13 residues long. The germline V gene has CDR1 SNHLY and CDR2 FYNNEI. V shed 4 bases, J shed 10 bases, and the junction held 5 bases outside the gene matches. The CDR3 sequence: CASSGLAGNEQFF. CDR3 sequence (DNA): TGTGCCAGCAGTGGGCTAGCGGGAAACGAGCAGTTCTTC.

This clone was picked up one time. The chain couples TRBV5-8 to TRBJ1-2; no reliable D call. The germline CDR1 and CDR2 sequences are SGHTS and YDEGEE. Trimming left V 8 bases short and J 2 bases short, with 22 bases between. The CDR3 consists of 16 residues. The CDR3, as DNA: TGTGCCAGTAACCGGGGAATGGCAAGTGGAAACTATGGCTACACCTTC. This translates into CASNRGMASGNYGYTF.

The chain recombines TRBV28 with TRBJ2-7; TRBD2 matches at 12 bases. Unmatched junction bases numbered 6, after V lost 6 bases and J lost 3 bases. The length of the CDR3 is 15 residues. Per germline, CDR1 MDHEN and CDR2 SYDVKM. CDR3 coding DNA: TGTGCCAGCAGCTCTAGCGGGAGGGGTCTCTACGAGCAGTACTTC. Its protein is CASSSSGRGLYEQYF.

The chain uses TRBV18 and TRBJ2-7; D call uncertain. The CDR3 covers 16 residues. V lost 2 bases to trimming and J lost 2 bases, with 16 bases between them. Germline-derived CDR1 and CDR2 are KGHSH and LQKENI. CDR3: CASSPVRSSGAYEQYF. For the CDR3, the DNA is TGTGCCAGCTCACCAGTTCGGAGCAGTGGGGCCTACGAGCAGTACTTC.

This sequence joins TRBV7-8 and TRBJ2-7, with D possibly matching TRBD2 (6 bases). The CDR3 sequence is 13 residues long. Trimming left V 1 base short and J 6 bases short, with 10 bases between. The V gene's germline CDR1 is SGHVS and CDR2 FQNEAQ. CDR3 DNA: TGTGCCAGCAGCTTAGTGCTGGGGGGCGAGCAGTACTTC. Translation: CASSLVLGGEQYF.

This sequence joins TRBV15 and TRBJ1-1, with D maybe TRBD1 (6 bases). The V gene lost 4 bases and the J gene lost 10 bases, with 16 bases spanning the gap. Per the germline V gene, CDR1 is LNHNV and CDR2 is YYDKDF (reference sequence). The CDR3 is 13 amino acids. The CDR3 nucleotides read TGTGCCACCAGCAACGACAGGTCTACGGTAGCTTTCTTT. Its protein is CATSNDRSTVAFF.

V gene TRBV9 combines with J gene TRBJ2-5; D perhaps matches TRBD1 (6 bases). From germline, CDR1 is SGDLS and CDR2 YYNGEE. Trimming cost V 4 bases and J 5 bases, with 15 bases left between them. The CDR3 has 14 residues. The CDR3 bases are TGTGCCAGCAGCCAAATGGGGGCTTTGGAGACCCAGTACTTC. This gives the protein CASSQMGALETQYF.

V and J are TRBV5-1 and TRBJ2-7, with 13 bases that match TRBD2. J was trimmed by 9 bases and V by 4 bases; bases with no gene match: 7. Per the germline V gene, CDR1 is SGHRS and CDR2 is YFSETQ. There are 14 residues in the CDR3. The CDR3, as DNA: TGCGCCAGCAGCCCGGGACTAGCGGGGACGGGGCAGTACTTC. It is translated as CASSPGLAGTGQYF.

The chain is built from TRBV4-1 and TRBJ2-7, with D hard to call. The CDR3 extends over 14 amino acids. The germline V gene has CDR1 MGHRA and CDR2 YSYEKL. V shed 0 bases and J shed 6 bases, with 12 bases lying between them. CDR3 amino acids: CASSQETATSEQYF. The CDR3 nucleotides read TGCGCCAGCAGCCAAGAGACCGCCACCTCCGAGCAGTACTTC.

There are a few counts of this clone. V and J are TRBV5-4 and TRBJ1-4; no clear D gene. The V gene lost 4 bases and the J gene lost 2 bases, with 12 bases spanning the gap. The germline V gene encodes CDR1 SGHNT and CDR2 YYREEE (reference sequence). The CDR3 contains 15 residues. The CDR3 DNA sequence: TGTGCCAGCAGCGGGGAGGGCTTTACTAATGAAAAACTGTTTTTT. Protein: CASSGEGFTNEKLFF.

J is TRBJ1-5 and V is TRBV2, with D uncertain. Germline V gene data show CDR1 as SNHLY and CDR2 as FYNNEI. V was trimmed by 8 bases and J by 7 bases, leaving 12 bases between them. The CDR3 sequence is 12 residues long. The CDR3 coding sequence is TGTGCCAGCCGGGTAATAAACCAGCCCCAGCATTTT. Translation gives CASRVINQPQHF.

The V and J genes are TRBV5-4 and TRBJ2-1; 8 nucleotides agree with TRBD1. V lost 3 bases to trimming and J lost 0 bases; unmatched junction nucleotides: 5. The CDR3 has 16 amino acids. Looked up from germline, CDR1 is SGHNT and CDR2 is YYREEE (reference sequence). The CDR3, as DNA: TGTGCCAGCAGCTCCCGACAGGGGAGCTCCTACAATGAGCAGTTCTTC. This gives the protein CASSSRQGSSYNEQFF.

The CDR3 nucleotides are TGTGCCAGCAGTGGCCCAGGGGTTGCTCAGCCCCAGCATTTT. Translated: CASSGPGVAQPQHF. The chain is built from TRBV25-1 and TRBJ1-5; a weak D match, TRBD1 (6 bases). Deletions cut 4 bases from V and 6 bases from J, with 13 bases between. This CDR3 comprises 14 residues. The germline gives CDR1 MGHDK, CDR2 SYGVNS.

The V gene is TRBV19, the J gene TRBJ2-5, with D maybe TRBD1 (5 bases). The V gene's germline CDR1 is LNHDA and CDR2 SQIVND (reference sequence). The CDR3 has 13 amino acids. V was trimmed by 7 bases and J by 6 bases, leaving 15 bases between them. The CDR3 sequence is CASTPKGLKTQYF. The CDR3 coding sequence is TGTGCCAGTACTCCTAAGGGGTTAAAGACCCAGTACTTC.

The rearrangement uses TRBV6-2 or TRBV6-3 and TRBJ2-1, with a weak D call TRBD2 (6 bases). Germline CDR1 and CDR2: MNHEY and SVGEGT. This CDR3 is 15 amino acids long. The V end was cut by 6 bases, the J end by 2 bases, with 14 bases between. The CDR3 is CASSQSGEAYNEQFF. CDR3 coding DNA: TGTGCCAGCAGCCAGTCGGGGGAGGCCTACAATGAGCAGTTCTTC.

The V and J genes are TRBV20-1 and TRBJ2-7; D not resolved. CDR1 is DFQATT and CDR2 is SNEGSKA in the germline V gene (reference sequence). V was clipped by 3 bases and J by 0 bases, with 9 bases between them. This CDR3 contains 13 residues. CDR3 bases: TGCAGTGCTAGTCGGCACCCCTCCTACGAGCAGTACTTC. This encodes CSASRHPSYEQYF.

The chain links TRBV28 to TRBJ2-7; 8 nucleotides align to TRBD1. The CDR3 runs to 14 residues. Germline V CDR1 and CDR2: MDHEN, SYDVKM. V lost 4 bases and J lost 4; bases outside the gene matches: 6. The CDR3 loop is CASSSSRQGYEQYF. The CDR3 DNA reads as TGTGCCAGCAGTTCCTCCCGACAGGGGTACGAGCAGTACTTC.

This clone was seen once. The chain has TRBV4-1 and TRBJ2-2; 8 bases align to TRBD1. With 2 bases clipped from V and 2 bases from J, the junction kept 7 bases outside the gene matches. The CDR3 totals 17 residues. CDR1 and CDR2 from the germline V gene are MGHRA and YSYEKL. Here the CDR3 reads CASSQSGGNYNTGELFF. The CDR3, as DNA: TGCGCCAGCAGCCAATCAGGGGGCAATTATAACACCGGGGAGCTGTTTTTT.

This chain links TRBV5-1 with TRBJ2-1, with D perhaps TRBD2 (6 bases). Trimming shortened V by 0 bases and J by 8 bases, and 15 bases separated the two germline ends. From germline, CDR1 is SGHRS and CDR2 YFSETQ. This CDR3 is 15 amino acids long. The CDR3: CASSLVSGGWDEQFF. The CDR3 DNA sequence: TGCGCCAGCAGCTTGGTTAGCGGCGGGTGGGATGAGCAGTTCTTC. The whole variable domain, remainder taken from reference TRBV5-1 and TRBJ2-1, is KAGVTQTPRYLIKTRGQQVTLSCSPISGHRSVSWYQQTPGQGLQFLFEYFSETQRNKGNFPGRFSGRQFSNSRSEMNVSTLELGDSALYLCASSLVSGGWDEQFFGPGTRLTVL.